This T cell receptor (beta chain) comes out of a study of T cell responses to AZD1222 COVID-19 vaccine (dated by TCRdb to the early 2020s). Regarding the research as a whole: TCR sequencing was performed for 230 to 250 trial participants, of whom 200 to 210 were given two doses of AZD1222 and about 25 were given two doses of MenACWY control vaccine. Trial participants were enrolled into age subgroups of 18-55, 56-69 and 70-plus years, which contained around 150, 29 and 61 TCR-sequenced participants, respectively.

The CDR3 regions of human TCRbeta chains were subjected to immunosequencing. The authors processed their data as follows. Repertoire TCRs were matched against a reference library of SARS-CoV-2-specific TCRs generated with the MIRA antigen-specificity platform. Breadth meant the fraction of unique TCRs that were SARS-CoV-2-associated, whereas depth meant the fraction of total T cells that were SARS-CoV-2-associated. Using the MIRA data, every spike-specific TCR was mapped to the spike region that the TCR reacted to and assigned to either a CD4 or a CD8 class. Log10-transformed breadth and depth values were compared by one-way ANOVA with Sidak's multiple comparisons tests. Entries here come from immuneACCESS through TCRdb and include only in-frame sequences with V and J called. Some clones fail to appear in such tables; in the studies checked, an unresolved V gene covers under half of the shortfall, and the cause of the remainder is unknown. The V and J calls and clone size come from that table; D and trimming were worked out from the DNA. For this sample the table gives about 86,000 clones, of which around nine tenths were detected only once. In total, the top ten clones hold 6.9% of the sample.

The study at large found these results: After two AZD1222 doses, spike-specific TCR breadth and depth were significantly higher than at day 0 and than in MenACWY recipients. In the small 56-69-year group, the increase in depth fell short of significance, most likely because of low power. Participants were mostly white British, with more females than males. The authors suggested clonal diversity may have been underestimated. Only five to seven AZD1222 recipients were SARS-CoV-2 seropositive at baseline, limiting conclusions about previously exposed vaccinees. Because no day 14 peak-response samples were available, repertoires were characterized only after the peak T cell response. Vaccine-associated CD4 TCRs spanned the whole spike protein, with dominant responses in regions 160-218 and 743-854. Nearly half of unique spike-specific TCRs reportedly recognized epitopes outside regions mutated in the B.1.351 and B.1.1.7 variants.

Note on this clone: Its antigen remains unidentified. No base quality values were provided; no much bigger clone lies one nucleotide off.

Taken with the paper, the label for time point translates to: about 28 days (+/-7) after the second vaccine dose. AZD1222 recipients given second doses at about 4 weeks or at about 12 weeks were pooled, since spike-specific TCR depth and breadth were not found to differ between the two schedules. The vaccinee samples were drawn from two UK trials, COV001 and COV002, one of which was a single-blind randomized controlled phase 2/3 trial testing AZD1222 (ChAdOx1 nCoV-19) in healthy adults. For TCRbeta chain sequencing, PBMC samples from trial participants were taken at day 0 and at day 28 after the second dose. The sample here was peripheral blood, taken 28 days after the second AZD1222 dose. This clonotype was sampled from an adult who received the AZD1222 COVID-19 vaccine.

The DNA reads TGTGCCAGCAGCTTAGGATTGGGTCAGACTGAAGCTTTCTTT. The resulting protein is CASSLGLGQTEAFF. The chain employs TRBV11-2 and TRBJ1-1, with the D gene call left open. The germline V gene specifies SGHAT as CDR1 and FQNNGV as CDR2. Trimming costs V 1 base and J 5 bases, and their ends lie 11 bases apart. The CDR3 contains 14 residues, cysteine and phenylalanine counted. The read is trimmed to its CDR3 DNA, 42 bases read in frame from base 1.